This TCR beta chain comes out of a study of technical replicates of blood from a few donors. The ends were cut back, 5 bases at V and 0 bases at J, with 8 bases in the middle. The CDR3 consists of 14 residues. The germline gives CDR1 SGHVS, CDR2 FNYEAQ. Data came from immunoSEQ multiplex PCR; TCRdb stores just in-frame clones and leaves some out. The data contain around 72,000 clones, roughly 91% of them seen just once; the ten biggest clones take up under 0.45%. The chain joins TRBV7-6 to TRBJ1-5; D is possibly TRBD1 (5 bases). The sample was T cells isolated from PBMCs. The sequence was obtained from a human donor in good health. Some clones in this sample may be carry-over from other donors' samples. In DNA, the CDR3 is TGTGCCAGCAGCCCTGACAGTAGCAATCAGCCCCAGCATTTT. Translating it yields CASSPDSSNQPQHF.